This record concerns one TCR beta chain sequence. TCRdb keeps only in-frame clones here, not all; method: immunoSEQ multiplex PCR. The sample consists of approximately 31,000 clones, about 92% of them appearing once. The sample originates from a study of T cell changes during pregnancy in multiple sclerosis. The CDR3 spans 12 residues. Germline loops: CDR1 KGHSH, CDR2 LQKENI. V lost 3 bases and J lost 1, with 4 bases in between. This specimen consisted of CD4+ T cells from peripheral blood mononuclear cells, obtained in the second trimester of pregnancy. This chain uses TRBV18 with TRBJ2-7; D gene unclear. This TCR derives from a female donor in good health, enrolled as a control in a pregnancy study. CDR3 loop: CASSPPSYEQYF. CDR3 nucleotides: TGTGCCAGCTCACCTCCTTCCTACGAGCAGTACTTC.